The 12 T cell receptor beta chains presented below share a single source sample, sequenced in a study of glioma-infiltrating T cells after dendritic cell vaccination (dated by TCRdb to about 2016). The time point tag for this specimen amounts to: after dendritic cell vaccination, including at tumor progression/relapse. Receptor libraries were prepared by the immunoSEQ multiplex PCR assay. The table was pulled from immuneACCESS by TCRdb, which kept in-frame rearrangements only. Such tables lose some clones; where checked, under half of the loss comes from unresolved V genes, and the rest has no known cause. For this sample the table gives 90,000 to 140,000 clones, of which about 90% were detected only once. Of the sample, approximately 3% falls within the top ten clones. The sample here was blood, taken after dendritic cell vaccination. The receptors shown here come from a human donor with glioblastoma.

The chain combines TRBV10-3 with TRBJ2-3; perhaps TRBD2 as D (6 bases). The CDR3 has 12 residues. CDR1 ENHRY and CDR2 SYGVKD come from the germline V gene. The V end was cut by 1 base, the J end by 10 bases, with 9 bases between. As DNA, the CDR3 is TGTGCCATCAGTGAGTTGACTAGGTCGCAGTATTTT. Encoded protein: CAISELTRSQYF.

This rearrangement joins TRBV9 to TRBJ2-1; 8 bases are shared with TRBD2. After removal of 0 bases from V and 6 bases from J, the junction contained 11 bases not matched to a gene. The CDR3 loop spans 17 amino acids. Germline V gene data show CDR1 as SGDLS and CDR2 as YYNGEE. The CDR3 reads CASSVEGGLAGFNEQFF. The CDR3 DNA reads TGTGCCAGCAGCGTAGAGGGGGGGCTAGCGGGCTTCAATGAGCAGTTCTTC.

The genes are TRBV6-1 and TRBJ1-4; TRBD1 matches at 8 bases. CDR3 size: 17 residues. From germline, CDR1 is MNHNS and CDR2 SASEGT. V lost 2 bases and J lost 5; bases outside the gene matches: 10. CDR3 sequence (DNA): TGTGCCAGCAGTGAAAACCTATCGACAGGGGTGAATGAAAAACTGTTTTTT. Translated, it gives CASSENLSTGVNEKLFF.

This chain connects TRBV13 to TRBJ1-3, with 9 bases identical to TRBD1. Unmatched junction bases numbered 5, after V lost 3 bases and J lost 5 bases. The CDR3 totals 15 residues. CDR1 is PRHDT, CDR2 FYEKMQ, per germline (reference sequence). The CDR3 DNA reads TGTGCCAGCAGCTTCATGGGACAGGGCCGAAACACCATATATTTT. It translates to CASSFMGQGRNTIYF.

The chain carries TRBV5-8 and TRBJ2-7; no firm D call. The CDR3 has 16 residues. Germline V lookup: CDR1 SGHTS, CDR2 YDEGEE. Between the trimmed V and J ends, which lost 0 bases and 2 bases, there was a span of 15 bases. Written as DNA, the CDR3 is TGTGCCAGCAGCTTGGTTGTTGGTACCAGTACCTACGAGCAGTACTTC. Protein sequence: CASSLVVGTSTYEQYF.

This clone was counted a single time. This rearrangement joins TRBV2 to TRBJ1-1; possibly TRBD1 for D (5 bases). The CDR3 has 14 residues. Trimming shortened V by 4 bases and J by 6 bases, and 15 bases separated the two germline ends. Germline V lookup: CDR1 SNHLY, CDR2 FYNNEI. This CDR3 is CASSVLRGTAEAFF. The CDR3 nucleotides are TGTGCCAGCAGTGTATTAAGGGGTACGGCTGAAGCTTTCTTT.

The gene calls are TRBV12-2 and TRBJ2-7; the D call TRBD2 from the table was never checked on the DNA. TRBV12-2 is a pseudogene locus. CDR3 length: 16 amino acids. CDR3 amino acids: CASRLASFESSYEQYF. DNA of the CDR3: TGTGCAAGTCGCTTAGCCTCCTTTGAGAGCTCCTACGAGCAGTACTTC.

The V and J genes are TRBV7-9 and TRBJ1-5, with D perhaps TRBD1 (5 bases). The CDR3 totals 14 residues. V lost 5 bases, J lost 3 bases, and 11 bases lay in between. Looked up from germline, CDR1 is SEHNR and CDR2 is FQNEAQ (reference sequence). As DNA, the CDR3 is TGTGCCAGCAGCACCGGACAAGTCAATCAGCCCCAGCATTTT. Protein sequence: CASSTGQVNQPQHF.

CDR3 residues: CASSLALAGPGTQYF. In DNA form, the CDR3 reads TGCGCCAGCAGCTTGGCTTTAGCGGGGCCAGGGACCCAGTACTTC. The gene calls are TRBV5-1 and TRBJ2-5; TRBD2 matches 8 bases. The CDR3 spans 15 residues. J was trimmed by 7 bases and V by 0 bases; bases with no gene match: 8. CDR1 and CDR2 (germline): SGHRS, YFSETQ.

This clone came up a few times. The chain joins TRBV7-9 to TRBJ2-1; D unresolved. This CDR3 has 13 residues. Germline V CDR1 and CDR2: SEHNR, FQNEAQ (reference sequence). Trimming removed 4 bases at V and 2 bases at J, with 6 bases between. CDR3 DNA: TGTGCCAGCAGCTCCACAGCCTACAATGAGCAGTTCTTC. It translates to CASSSTAYNEQFF.

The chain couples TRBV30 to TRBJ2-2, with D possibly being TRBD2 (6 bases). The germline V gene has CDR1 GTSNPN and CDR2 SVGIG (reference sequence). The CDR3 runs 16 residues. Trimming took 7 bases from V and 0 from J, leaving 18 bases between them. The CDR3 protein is CASNPGRGTNTGELFF. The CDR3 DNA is TGTGCCTCTAATCCGGGACGCGGGACGAACACCGGGGAGCTGTTTTTT.

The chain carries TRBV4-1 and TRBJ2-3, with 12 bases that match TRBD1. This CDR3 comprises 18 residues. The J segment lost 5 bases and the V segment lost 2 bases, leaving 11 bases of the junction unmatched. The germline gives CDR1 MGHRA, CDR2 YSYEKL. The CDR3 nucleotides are TGCGCCAGCAGCCAAAATGGGGGACAGGGGGCCGTGGGAGATACGCAGTATTTT. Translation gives CASSQNGGQGAVGDTQYF.